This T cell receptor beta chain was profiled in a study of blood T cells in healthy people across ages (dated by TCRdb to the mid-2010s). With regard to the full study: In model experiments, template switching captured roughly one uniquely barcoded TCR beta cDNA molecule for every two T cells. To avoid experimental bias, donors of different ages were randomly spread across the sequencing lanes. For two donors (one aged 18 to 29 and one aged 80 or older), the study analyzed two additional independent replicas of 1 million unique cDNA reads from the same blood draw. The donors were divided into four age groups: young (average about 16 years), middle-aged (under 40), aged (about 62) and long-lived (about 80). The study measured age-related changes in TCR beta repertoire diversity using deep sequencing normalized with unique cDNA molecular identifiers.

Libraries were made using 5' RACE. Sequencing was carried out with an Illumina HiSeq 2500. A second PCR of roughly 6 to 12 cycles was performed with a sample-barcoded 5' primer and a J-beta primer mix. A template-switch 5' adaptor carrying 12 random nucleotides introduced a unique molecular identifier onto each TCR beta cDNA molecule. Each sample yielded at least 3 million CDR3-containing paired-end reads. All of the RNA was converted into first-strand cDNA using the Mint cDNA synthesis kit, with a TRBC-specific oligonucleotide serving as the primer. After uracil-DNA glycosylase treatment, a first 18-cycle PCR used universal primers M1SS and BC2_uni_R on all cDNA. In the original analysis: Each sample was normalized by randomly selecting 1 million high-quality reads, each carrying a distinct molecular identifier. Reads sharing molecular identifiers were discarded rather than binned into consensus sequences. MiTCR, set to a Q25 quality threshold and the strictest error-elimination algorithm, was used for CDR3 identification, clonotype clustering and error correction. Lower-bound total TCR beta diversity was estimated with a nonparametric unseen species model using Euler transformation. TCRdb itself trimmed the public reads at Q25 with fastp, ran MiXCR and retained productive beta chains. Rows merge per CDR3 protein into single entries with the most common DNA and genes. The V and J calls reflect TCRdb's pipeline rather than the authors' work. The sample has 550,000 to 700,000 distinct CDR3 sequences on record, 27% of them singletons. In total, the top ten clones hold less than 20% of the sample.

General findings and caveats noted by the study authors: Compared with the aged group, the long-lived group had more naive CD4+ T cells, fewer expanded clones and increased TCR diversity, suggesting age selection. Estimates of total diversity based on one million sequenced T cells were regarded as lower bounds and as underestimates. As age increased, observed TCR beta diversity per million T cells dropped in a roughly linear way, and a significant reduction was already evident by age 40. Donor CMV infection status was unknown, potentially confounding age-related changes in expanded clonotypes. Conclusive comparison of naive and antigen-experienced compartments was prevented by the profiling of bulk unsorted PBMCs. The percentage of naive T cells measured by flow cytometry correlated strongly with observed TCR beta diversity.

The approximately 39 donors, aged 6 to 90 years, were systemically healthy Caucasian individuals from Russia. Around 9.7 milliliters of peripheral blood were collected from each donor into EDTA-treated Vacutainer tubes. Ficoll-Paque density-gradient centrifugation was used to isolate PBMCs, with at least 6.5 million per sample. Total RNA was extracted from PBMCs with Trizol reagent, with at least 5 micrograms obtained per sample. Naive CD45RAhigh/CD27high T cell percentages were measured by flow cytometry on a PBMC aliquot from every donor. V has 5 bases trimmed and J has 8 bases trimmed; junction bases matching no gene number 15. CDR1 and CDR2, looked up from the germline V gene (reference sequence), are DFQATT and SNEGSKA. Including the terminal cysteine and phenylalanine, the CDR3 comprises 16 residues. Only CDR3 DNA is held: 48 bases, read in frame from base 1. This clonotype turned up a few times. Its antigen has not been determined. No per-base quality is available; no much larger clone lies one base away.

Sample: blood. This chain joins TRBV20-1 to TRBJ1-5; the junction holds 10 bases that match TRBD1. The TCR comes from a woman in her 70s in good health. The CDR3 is CSAVILGQGYSKPQHF. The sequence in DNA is TGCAGTGCTGTCATACTGGGACAGGGGTACTCTAAGCCCCAGCATTTT.